These T cell receptor beta chains were read from a single sample in a study of cytomegalovirus exposure and HLA in healthy donors. Assay: immunoSEQ multiplex PCR; the TCRdb copy retains only in-frame clones and omits some. The repertoire holds over 150,000 clones, 70% to 80% seen once, with roughly 3% in the top ten. Sequencing was done on a sample of PBMCs. Source of these receptors: a woman aged 25 to 39 in good health and CMV-seronegative. CDR3s include the opening cysteine and the closing phenylalanine or tryptophan. D genes are given only for firm matches. Not all rows give a size; the values are once, few, many and, for expanded clones, a class.

size	V	J	D	CDR3	DNA
.	TRBV11-2	TRBJ2-3	TRBD2	CASSLVTGLAGDTQYF	TGTGCCAGCAGCTTAGTGACGGGACTAGCGGGAGATACGCAGTATTTT
.	TRBV11-2	TRBJ1-1	.	CASSLALNTEAFF	TGTGCCAGCAGCTTGGCCCTGAACACTGAAGCTTTCTTT
.	TRBV19	TRBJ2-3	TRBD2	CASRGLAGGPDTQYF	TGTGCCAGTAGGGGACTAGCGGGAGGGCCAGATACGCAGTATTTT
.	TRBV6-1	TRBJ1-5	.	CASSFGSAQPQHF	TGTGCCAGCAGCTTCGGTTCCGCGCAGCCCCAGCATTTT
.	TRBV29-1	TRBJ1-2	.	CSALKAGPFYGYTF	TGCAGCGCCCTGAAGGCGGGCCCCTTCTATGGCTACACCTTC
few	TRBV29-1	TRBJ1-5	TRBD1	CSVARGRGQPQHF	TGCAGCGTTGCCAGGGGGCGCGGTCAGCCCCAGCATTTT
few	TRBV18	TRBJ1-1	TRBD1	CASSLQGVSEAFF	TGTGCCAGCTCACTACAGGGGGTGAGTGAAGCTTTCTTT
.	TRBV18	TRBJ2-5	.	CASSRGPLARETQYF	TGTGCCAGCTCACGAGGACCTCTAGCAAGAGAGACCCAGTACTTC
.	TRBV30	TRBJ1-5	.	CAWGRRGGNQPQHF	TGTGCCTGGGGGAGACGGGGGGGCAATCAGCCCCAGCATTTT
.	TRBV6-6	TRBJ2-1	.	CASSPPRELYEQFF	TGTGCCAGCAGCCCTCCCAGGGAATTATATGAGCAGTTCTTC
.	TRBV15	TRBJ1-2	.	CATSKDRPGPQGYTF	TGTGCCACCAGCAAGGACAGACCGGGCCCTCAAGGCTACACCTTC
once	TRBV27	TRBJ1-1	.	CASSLVGGAEAFF	TGTGCCAGCAGTCTCGTCGGTGGGGCGGAAGCTTTCTTT
.	TRBV6-5	TRBJ2-1	.	CASSVILGGNEQFF	TGTGCCAGCAGTGTGATTTTAGGGGGCAATGAGCAGTTCTTC
.	TRBV11-2	TRBJ2-7	TRBD2	CASRVDRAGTSEQYF	TGTGCCAGCAGAGTAGACCGAGCGGGAACTAGCGAGCAGTACTTC
.	TRBV7-3	TRBJ2-1	TRBD2	CASSLGLASYNEQFF	TGTGCCAGCAGTTTGGGACTAGCCTCCTACAATGAGCAGTTCTTC
.	TRBV5-4	TRBJ1-5	.	CASSLGGRDQPQHF	TGTGCCAGCAGCTTAGGGGGGAGGGATCAGCCCCAGCATTTT
.	TRBV5-6	TRBJ1-1	TRBD1	CASSSGTGWQAFF	TGTGCCAGCAGCTCCGGGACAGGGTGGCAAGCTTTCTTT
many	TRBV6-1	TRBJ1-2	TRBD1	CASSEGPDRGFGYTF	TGTGCCAGCAGTGAAGGGCCGGACAGGGGATTTGGCTACACCTTC
few	TRBV5-8	TRBJ2-1	.	CASSLLTSYNEQFF	TGTGCCAGCAGCTTGTTGACATCCTACAATGAGCAGTTCTTC
.	TRBV11-2	TRBJ1-2	TRBD1	CASSLGNRGGNYGYTF	TGTGCCAGCAGCTTAGGGAACAGGGGCGGGAACTATGGCTACACCTTC
.	TRBV28	TRBJ1-2	TRBD1	CASSPGTGGWYGYTF	TGTGCCAGCAGTCCCGGGACAGGGGGTTGGTATGGCTACACCTTC
.	TRBV7-8	TRBJ2-6	TRBD1	CASSLTGTGANVLTF	TGTGCCAGCAGCCTGACAGGGACTGGGGCCAACGTCCTGACTTTC
.	TRBV6-5	TRBJ1-6	.	CASSYSAQGDSPLHF	TGTGCCAGCAGTTACTCGGCTCAGGGCGATTCACCCCTCCACTTT
.	TRBV5-6	TRBJ1-3	TRBD1	CASSFTGGIGNTIYF	TGTGCCAGCAGCTTTACAGGGGGCATTGGAAACACCATATATTTT
few	TRBV5-6	TRBJ2-2	TRBD2	CASSLWGGTGELFF	TGTGCCAGCAGCTTGTGGGGGGGCACCGGGGAGCTGTTTTTT
few	TRBV28	TRBJ1-2	.	CASSPIGTDYYGYTF	TGTGCCAGCAGTCCTATAGGGACGGACTATTATGGCTACACCTTC
few	TRBV27	TRBJ2-1	TRBD2	CASSLAGGRPYNEQFF	TGTGCCAGCAGTTTAGCAGGCGGGAGACCCTACAATGAGCAGTTCTTC
.	TRBV27	TRBJ2-1	.	CASSFKGGIDEQFF	TGTGCCAGCAGCTTTAAAGGAGGGATCGATGAGCAGTTCTTC
once	TRBV6-6	TRBJ2-5	.	CASSSGMGRETQYF	TGTGCCAGCAGTTCAGGGATGGGGAGGGAGACCCAGTACTTC
.	TRBV6-5	TRBJ2-5	.	CASSYRDTQETQYF	TGTGCCAGCAGTTACAGGGACACCCAAGAGACCCAGTACTTC
.	TRBV7-6	TRBJ1-3	.	CASSLAGVRNTIYF	TGTGCCAGCAGCTTAGCAGGAGTCAGAAACACCATATATTTT
.	TRBV5-1	TRBJ1-1	.	CASSLEYTGTEAFF	TGCGCCAGCAGCTTGGAGTATACTGGTACTGAAGCTTTCTTT
few	TRBV2	TRBJ2-7	.	CASSEQGSSYEQYF	TGTGCCAGCAGTGAACAGGGGAGCTCCTACGAGCAGTACTTC
few	TRBV28	TRBJ2-3	.	CASSSPLGADTQYF	TGTGCCAGCAGCTCCCCTCTAGGTGCAGATACGCAGTATTTT
.	TRBV30	TRBJ1-4	TRBD1	CAWREQGGNEKLFF	TGTGCCTGGAGAGAACAGGGGGGGAATGAAAAACTGTTTTTT
.	TRBV18	TRBJ2-1	TRBD2	CASSPLNRTSTSGSVIF	TGTGCCAGCTCACCACTTAATCGGACCTCGACTAGCGGGTCCGTAATCTTC
.	TRBV11-2	TRBJ2-5	.	CASSLEYFARTQYF	TGTGCCAGCAGCTTAGAATACTTCGCAAGGACCCAGTACTTC
.	TRBV7-9	TRBJ1-2	.	CASSLGRTNGYGYTF	TGTGCCAGCAGCTTAGGGCGGACAAACGGCTATGGCTACACCTTC
.	TRBV28	TRBJ2-7	.	CASSLSLSTGTYEQYF	TGTGCCAGCAGTTTATCCCTCTCGACGGGTACCTACGAGCAGTACTTC
.	TRBV2	TRBJ1-1	.	CASSDEAGRGAFF	TGTGCCAGCAGTGATGAGGCAGGCCGGGGGGCTTTCTTT
.	TRBV5-6	TRBJ2-7	TRBD2	CASSPGGGIWSYEQYF	TGTGCCAGCAGCCCGGGCGGGGGAATTTGGTCCTACGAGCAGTACTTC
.	TRBV30	TRBJ2-1	TRBD1	CAGDRGLGYNEQFF	TGTGCCGGGGACAGGGGCCTGGGGTACAATGAGCAGTTCTTC
.	TRBV28	TRBJ1-4	TRBD1	CASSIHQPDRGPENEKLFF	TGTGCCAGCAGTATACACCAGCCGGACAGGGGACCAGAGAATGAAAAACTGTTTTTT
once	TRBV2	TRBJ2-5	.	CASSERPRPGETQYF	TGTGCCAGCAGTGAACGGCCTAGACCGGGGGAGACCCAGTACTTC
.	TRBV2	TRBJ2-1	.	CASSLGIYNEQFF	TGTGCCAGCAGTCTCGGGATTTACAATGAGCAGTTCTTC
once	TRBV10-3	TRBJ1-1	.	CASRTLNTEAFF	TGTGCCAGCCGGACACTGAACACTGAAGCTTTCTTT
.	TRBV7-9	TRBJ2-1	TRBD2	CASSLAIQLAGYNEQFF	TGTGCCAGCAGCTTGGCCATCCAACTAGCGGGGTACAATGAGCAGTTCTTC
.	TRBV7-8	TRBJ1-1	.	CASTPPERREWNTEAFF	TGTGCCAGCACCCCGCCTGAGCGGCGGGAGTGGAACACTGAAGCTTTCTTT
.	TRBV15	TRBJ1-5	TRBD1	CATSRETGPSNQPQHF	TGTGCCACCAGCAGAGAGACAGGGCCTAGCAATCAGCCCCAGCATTTT
.	TRBV5-4	TRBJ2-7	.	CASSSGTVTYEQYF	TGTGCCAGCAGCTCCGGGACTGTAACCTACGAGCAGTACTTC
.	TRBV6-5	TRBJ2-7	TRBD2	CASSYDLAGGNEQYF	TGTGCCAGCAGTTACGACCTAGCGGGAGGAAACGAGCAGTACTTC
.	TRBV11-2	TRBJ1-3	TRBD1	CASSLTGPPGNTIYF	TGTGCCAGCAGCTTGACAGGGCCTCCTGGAAACACCATATATTTT
.	TRBV27	TRBJ2-3	.	CASGSGADTQYF	TGTGCCAGCGGTTCGGGGGCAGATACGCAGTATTTT
.	TRBV9	TRBJ2-7	TRBD1	CASSGGQGDEQYF	TGTGCCAGCAGCGGGGGACAGGGTGACGAGCAGTACTTC
.	TRBV7-2	TRBJ2-1	TRBD1	CASSFTGGEQFF	TGTGCCAGCAGCTTCACAGGGGGTGAGCAGTTCTTC
.	TRBV7-2	TRBJ2-1	.	CASRWDSSYNEQFF	TGTGCCAGCAGGTGGGACTCCTCGTACAATGAGCAGTTCTTC
once	TRBV27	TRBJ1-2	.	CASSLNGDPGRGYTF	TGTGCCAGCAGTCTTAACGGGGATCCCGGGAGAGGCTACACCTTC
.	TRBV30	TRBJ1-1	TRBD1	CAWATGAGWTEAFF	TGTGCCTGGGCAACAGGGGCCGGCTGGACTGAAGCTTTCTTT
.	TRBV15	TRBJ2-7	TRBD1	CATSRLSTGAYEQYF	TGTGCCACCAGCAGACTATCGACAGGGGCCTACGAGCAGTACTTC